A selection of T cell receptor beta chains follows, all from one sample in a study of shared clonotypes between healthy human individuals. The method was immunoSEQ multiplex PCR; TCRdb's version includes in-frame clones alone and lacks a portion of them. The data hold around 1.1 million clones, with about 84% observed a single time. Sequenced: memory CD4+ T cells from PBMCs. These TCRs come from a young man in good health. Some clones in this sample may be carry-over from other donors' samples. CDR3s include the opening cysteine and the closing phenylalanine or tryptophan. A D gene is named only where the DNA matches it firmly. Expanded clones get a size class; other rows say once, few or many, or leave the size out.

j_call	d_call	v_call	clone_size	cdr3_aa	cdr3_nt
TRBJ1-2	.	TRBV28	.	CASLRAGDRGYTF	TGTGCCAGCCTAAGGGCGGGGGATAGGGGCTACACCTTC
TRBJ1-6	.	TRBV9	.	CASSASWAGRNSPLHF	TGTGCCAGCAGCGCCAGCTGGGCAGGTCGAAATTCACCCCTCCACTTT
TRBJ2-7	TRBD1	TRBV10-2	.	CASSPTVGQVYSYEQYF	TGCGCCAGCAGCCCTACCGTCGGACAGGTCTACTCCTACGAGCAGTACTTC
TRBJ2-2	.	TRBV28	.	CASWRSNTGELFF	TGTGCCAGCTGGAGGAGTAACACCGGGGAGCTGTTTTTT
TRBJ1-2	.	TRBV28	many	CASSIVRGREYGYTF	TGTGCCAGCAGTATAGTGCGGGGGCGCGAGTACGGCTACACCTTC
TRBJ1-2	.	TRBV6-1	few	CASSGRTYYGYTF	TGTGCCAGCAGTGGCAGGACTTACTATGGCTACACCTTC
TRBJ2-7	.	TRBV25-1	once	CASSIQGSYEQYF	TGTGCCAGCAGTATTCAGGGTTCCTACGAGCAGTACTTC
TRBJ2-5	.	TRBV28	.	CASAALGRVETQYF	TGTGCCAGCGCCGCGTTGGGTAGGGTAGAGACCCAGTACTTC
TRBJ1-4	.	TRBV10-3	.	CAISRDENEKLFF	TGTGCCATAAGCCGGGACGAAAATGAAAAACTGTTTTTT
TRBJ1-2	.	TRBV6-5	many	CASMGSGYGYTF	TGTGCCAGCATGGGATCAGGGTATGGCTACACCTTC
TRBJ2-5	TRBD2	TRBV5-4	once	CASSLKRGEETQYF	TGTGCCAGCAGCTTGAAACGGGGGGAAGAGACCCAGTACTTC
TRBJ2-7	.	TRBV30	.	CAWSAARAYEQYF	TGTGCCTGGAGTGCCGCTCGGGCCTACGAGCAGTACTTC
TRBJ2-3	.	TRBV5-6	.	CASSSGQSGDTQYF	TGTGCCAGCAGCTCGGGGCAATCGGGAGATACGCAGTATTTT
TRBJ1-2	.	TRBV28	few	CASSFQGRGYTF	TGTGCCAGCAGTTTCCAGGGAAGGGGCTACACCTTC
TRBJ2-7	TRBD1	TRBV5-1	.	CASSFDRGMSEQYF	TGCGCCAGCAGCTTCGACAGGGGGATGAGTGAGCAGTACTTC
TRBJ2-1	.	TRBV15	.	CATSRDLGLIYNEQFF	TGTGCCACCAGCAGAGATCTAGGACTCATCTACAATGAGCAGTTCTTC
TRBJ1-1	.	TRBV6-1	.	CASRRGLGFSEAFF	TGTGCCAGCAGAAGGGGCTTAGGCTTCTCTGAAGCTTTCTTT
TRBJ2-7	TRBD2	TRBV7-2	.	CASTIGRSSYEQYF	TGTGCCAGCACCATCGGGAGGAGCTCCTACGAGCAGTACTTC
TRBJ1-4	.	TRBV18	.	CASSPGLSLEKLFF	TGTGCCAGCTCACCGGGACTCAGTCTGGAAAAACTGTTTTTT
TRBJ1-1	TRBD1	TRBV6-1	.	CASTATGESAEAFF	TGTGCCAGCACGGCGACAGGGGAAAGCGCTGAAGCTTTCTTT
TRBJ2-2	.	TRBV7-2	.	CASSAKLFTGELFF	TGTGCCAGCAGCGCGAAACTTTTCACCGGGGAGCTGTTTTTT
TRBJ2-1	.	TRBV7-2	.	CASSLEGGNEQFF	TGTGCCAGCAGCTTAGAAGGGGGCAATGAGCAGTTCTTC
TRBJ1-1	TRBD1	TRBV7-3	.	CASSSQGGTEAFF	TGTGCCAGCAGCTCTCAGGGGGGCACTGAAGCTTTCTTT
TRBJ1-4	TRBD1	TRBV6-6	few	CASRWGQGSTNEKLFF	TGTGCCAGCAGATGGGGACAGGGGTCAACTAATGAAAAACTGTTTTTT
TRBJ2-1	TRBD2	TRBV2	once	CASNPGLAWNEQFF	TGTGCCAGCAATCCGGGACTAGCGTGGAATGAGCAGTTCTTC
TRBJ1-4	TRBD1	TRBV16	.	CASSSRDRTGKLFF	TGTGCCAGCAGCTCCCGGGACAGGACGGGAAAACTGTTTTTT
TRBJ2-3	.	TRBV19	few	CASSIGSADTQYF	TGTGCCAGTAGTATTGGGAGCGCAGATACGCAGTATTTT
TRBJ1-1	.	TRBV27	.	CASSGAYTEAFF	TGTGCCAGCAGTGGGGCATACACTGAAGCTTTCTTT